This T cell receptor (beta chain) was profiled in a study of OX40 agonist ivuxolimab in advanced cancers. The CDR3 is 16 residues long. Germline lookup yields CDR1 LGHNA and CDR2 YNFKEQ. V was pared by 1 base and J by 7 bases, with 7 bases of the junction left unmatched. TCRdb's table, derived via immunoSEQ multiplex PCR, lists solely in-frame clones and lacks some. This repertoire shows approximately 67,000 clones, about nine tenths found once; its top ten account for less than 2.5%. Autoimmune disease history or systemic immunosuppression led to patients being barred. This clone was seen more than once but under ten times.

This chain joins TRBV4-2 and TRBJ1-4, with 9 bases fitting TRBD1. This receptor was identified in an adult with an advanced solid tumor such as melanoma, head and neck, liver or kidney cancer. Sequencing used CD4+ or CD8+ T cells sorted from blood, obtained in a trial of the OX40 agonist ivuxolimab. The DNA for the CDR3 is TGTGCCAGCAGCCAAGTCGCACAGGGGGCTGGTGAAAAACTGTTTTTT. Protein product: CASSQVAQGAGEKLFF.